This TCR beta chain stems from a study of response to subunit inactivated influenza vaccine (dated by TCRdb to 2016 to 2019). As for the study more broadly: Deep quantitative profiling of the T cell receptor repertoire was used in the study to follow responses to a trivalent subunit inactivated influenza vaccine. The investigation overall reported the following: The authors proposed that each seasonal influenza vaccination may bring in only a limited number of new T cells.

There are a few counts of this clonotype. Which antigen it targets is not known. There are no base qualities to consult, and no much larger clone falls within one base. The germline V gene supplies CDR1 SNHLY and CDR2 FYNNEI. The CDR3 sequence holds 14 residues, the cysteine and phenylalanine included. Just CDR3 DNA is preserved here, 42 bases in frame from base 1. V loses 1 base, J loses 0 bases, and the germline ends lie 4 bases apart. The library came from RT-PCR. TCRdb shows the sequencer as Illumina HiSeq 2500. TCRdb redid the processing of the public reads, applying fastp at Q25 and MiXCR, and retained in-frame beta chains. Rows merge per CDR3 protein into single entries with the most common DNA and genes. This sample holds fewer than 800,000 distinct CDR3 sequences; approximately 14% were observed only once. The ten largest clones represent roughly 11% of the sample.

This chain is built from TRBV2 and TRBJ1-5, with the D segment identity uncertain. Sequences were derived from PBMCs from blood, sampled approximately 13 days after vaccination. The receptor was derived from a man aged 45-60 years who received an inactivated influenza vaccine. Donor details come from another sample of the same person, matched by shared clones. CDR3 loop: CASSEGHSNQPQHF. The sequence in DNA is TGTGCCAGCAGTGAAGGGCATAGCAATCAGCCCCAGCATTTT.